Listed here are 11 T cell receptor beta chains from one sample, sequenced in a study of blood T cell repertoires in COVID-19. Only in-frame clones appear in the TCRdb table, and some are missing; sequencing was by immunoSEQ multiplex PCR. Altogether over 350,000 clones are present, 86% being singletons, with the ten largest covering more than 1.4%. Sequencing input: peripheral blood. These receptors were taken from a woman younger than 45 with active or convalescent COVID-19.

This chain connects TRBV4-1 to TRBJ1-6, with a weak D call TRBD1 (6 bases). Looked up from germline, CDR1 is MGHRA and CDR2 is YSYEKL. V gave up 4 bases and J gave up 8 bases, with 12 bases separating them. CDR3 length equals 14 residues. CDR3 sequence: CASSPSGADSPLHF. DNA for the CDR3: TGCGCCAGCAGCCCTTCAGGGGCGGATTCACCCCTCCACTTT.

This chain uses TRBV28 with TRBJ1-4, with no clear D. Trimming left V 6 bases short and J 5 bases short, with 16 bases between. Germline V gene lookup returns CDR1 MDHEN and CDR2 SYDVKM. This CDR3 contains 15 residues. CDR3 amino acids: CASSPRRGVNEKLFF. DNA for the CDR3: TGTGCCAGCAGCCCACGTCGCGGCGTCAATGAAAAACTGTTTTTT. Using reference TRBV28 and TRBJ1-4 for the parts outside the CDR3, the full variable domain is DVKVTQSSRYLVKRTGEKVFLECVQDMDHENMFWYRQDPGLGLRLIYFSYDVKMKEKGDIPEGYSVSREKKERFSLILESASTNQTSMYLCASSPRRGVNEKLFFGSGTQLSVL.

The CDR3 sequence: CASSFRGLAEFF. Written as DNA, the CDR3 is TGTGCCAGCAGCTTTAGAGGACTAGCTGAGTTCTTC. The J gene is TRBJ2-1, the V gene TRBV5-8; 8 bases fit TRBD2. CDR3 length: 12 residues. Trimming at V came to 2 bases and at J to 14 bases, leaving 6 bases not matched to a gene. Germline lookup yields CDR1 SGHTS and CDR2 YDEGEE.

The chain is built from TRBV2 and TRBJ1-2; tentative D call: TRBD1 (5 bases). Germline assignment: CDR1 SNHLY and CDR2 FYNNEI. CDR3 length equals 13 residues. V was trimmed by 4 bases and J by 3 bases, leaving 9 bases between them. CDR3: CASSVGRDYGYTF. The CDR3 DNA reads as TGTGCCAGCAGTGTTGGCAGGGACTATGGCTACACCTTC. Full variable domain (missing parts from reference TRBV2 and TRBJ1-2): EPEVTQTPSHQVTQMGQEVILRCVPISNHLYFYWYRQILGQKVEFLVSFYNNEISEKSEIFDDQFSVERPDGSNFTLKIRSTKLEDSAMYFCASSVGRDYGYTFGSGTRLTVV.

The chain employs TRBV6-5 and TRBJ1-1; D gene unclear. Germline V gene data show CDR1 as MNHEY and CDR2 as SVGAGI. V gave up 2 bases and J gave up 3 bases, with 10 bases separating them. CDR3 length equals 14 residues. The CDR3 protein is CASSYGPIDTEAFF. CDR3 coding DNA: TGTGCCAGCAGTTACGGTCCTATAGACACTGAAGCTTTCTTT.

J is TRBJ2-5 and V is TRBV19; the match to TRBD2 covers 7 bases. The CDR3 runs to 15 residues. After removal of 1 base from V and 5 bases from J, the junction contained 7 bases not matched to a gene. Germline V gives CDR1 LNHDA, CDR2 SQIVND (reference sequence). The CDR3 loop reads CASSIVVGGDETQYF. The CDR3 DNA reads TGTGCCAGTAGTATAGTAGTTGGGGGGGATGAGACCCAGTACTTC. Full variable domain (rest looked up from reference TRBV19 and TRBJ2-5): DGGITQSPKYLFRKEGQNVTLSCEQNLNHDAMYWYRQDPGQGLRLIYYSQIVNDFQKGDIAEGYSVSREKKESFPLTVTSAQKNPTAFYLCASSIVVGGDETQYFGPGTRLLVL.

The chain carries TRBV23-1 and TRBJ2-7; D gene unclear. TRBV23-1 is known as an ORF, though its function is uncertain. The V gene lost 2 bases and the J gene lost 2 bases, with 16 bases spanning the gap. There are 16 residues in the CDR3. The CDR3 loop is CASSQDADLWAYEQYF. The CDR3 DNA is TGCGCCAGCAGTCAAGACGCGGATTTATGGGCCTACGAGCAGTACTTC.

Regarding this clone: A junction boundary mismatches the germline segment, possibly from a read error. This chain connects TRBV5-4 to TRBJ1-1; D is unclear. This CDR3 comprises 8 residues. In germline, CDR1 is SGHNT, CDR2 YYREEE (reference sequence). The CDR3 DNA is TGTGCCAGCAGCCCGGGAGACTTT. Translation: CASSPGDF.

The chain links TRBV28 to TRBJ2-7; TRBD2 aligns across 11 bases. The germline V gene has CDR1 MDHEN and CDR2 SYDVKM. V lost 4 bases and J lost 2; bases outside the gene matches: 7. The length of the CDR3 is 16 residues. CDR3 residues: CASSYASGRPTYEQYF. As DNA, the CDR3 is TGTGCCAGCAGTTACGCTAGCGGGAGGCCTACCTACGAGCAGTACTTC. Together with reference TRBV28 and TRBJ2-7, the CDR3 gives the full variable domain: DVKVTQSSRYLVKRTGEKVFLECVQDMDHENMFWYRQDPGLGLRLIYFSYDVKMKEKGDIPEGYSVSREKKERFSLILESASTNQTSMYLCASSYASGRPTYEQYFGPGTRLTVT.

The count of this clone is one. The V and J genes are TRBV6-6 and TRBJ1-1; 11 positions agree with TRBD1. The CDR3 is 15 residues long. V lost 5 bases to trimming and J lost 5 bases; unmatched junction nucleotides: 7. The germline gives CDR1 MNHNY, CDR2 SVGAGI (reference sequence). The CDR3, as DNA: TGTGCCAGCAGTCCCAACCGGGACAGGGGGACTGAAGCTTTCTTT. Its protein is CASSPNRDRGTEAFF.

V is TRBV11-2 and J is TRBJ2-5; 11 bases align to TRBD1. CDR1 is SGHAT, CDR2 FQNNGV, per germline. The CDR3 runs to 13 residues. V shed 8 bases, J shed 5 bases, and the junction held 4 bases outside the gene matches. The chain's CDR3 is CASLDRGQETQYF. For the CDR3, the DNA is TGTGCCAGCCTGGACAGGGGGCAGGAGACCCAGTACTTC. The complete variable domain, with remaining parts taken from reference TRBV11-2 and TRBJ2-5, reads EAGVAQSPRYKIIEKRQSVAFWCNPISGHATLYWYQQILGQGPKLLIQFQNNGVVDDSQLPKDRFSAERLKGVDSTLKIQPAKLEDSAVYLCASLDRGQETQYFGPGTRLLVL.